This T cell receptor beta chain was observed in a study of blood T cells in healthy people across ages. The wider study: Template switching retrieved approximately one barcoded beta molecule for each two T cells.

This clonotype was seen repeatedly, ten times or more. Sample-barcoded 5' priming and a J-beta primer mix drove a second PCR of about 6 to 11 cycles. TCRdb re-derived calls from the 5' RACE reads in MiXCR, one entry per CDR3 protein. The sample lists hundreds of thousands of distinct CDR3 sequences, around 50% occurring once. This CDR3 has 15 residues. Between the trimmed V and J ends, which lost 1 base and 5 bases, there was a span of 14 bases. CDR1 is SEHNR and CDR2 is FQNEAQ in the germline V gene (reference sequence). This receptor was identified in a woman older than 75 in good health. V and J are TRBV7-9 and TRBJ2-5; D call uncertain. The sample comprised blood. This CDR3 reads CASSLVGFELETQYF. In DNA form, the CDR3 reads TGTGCCAGCAGCTTAGTAGGGTTTGAGTTGGAGACCCAGTACTTC.